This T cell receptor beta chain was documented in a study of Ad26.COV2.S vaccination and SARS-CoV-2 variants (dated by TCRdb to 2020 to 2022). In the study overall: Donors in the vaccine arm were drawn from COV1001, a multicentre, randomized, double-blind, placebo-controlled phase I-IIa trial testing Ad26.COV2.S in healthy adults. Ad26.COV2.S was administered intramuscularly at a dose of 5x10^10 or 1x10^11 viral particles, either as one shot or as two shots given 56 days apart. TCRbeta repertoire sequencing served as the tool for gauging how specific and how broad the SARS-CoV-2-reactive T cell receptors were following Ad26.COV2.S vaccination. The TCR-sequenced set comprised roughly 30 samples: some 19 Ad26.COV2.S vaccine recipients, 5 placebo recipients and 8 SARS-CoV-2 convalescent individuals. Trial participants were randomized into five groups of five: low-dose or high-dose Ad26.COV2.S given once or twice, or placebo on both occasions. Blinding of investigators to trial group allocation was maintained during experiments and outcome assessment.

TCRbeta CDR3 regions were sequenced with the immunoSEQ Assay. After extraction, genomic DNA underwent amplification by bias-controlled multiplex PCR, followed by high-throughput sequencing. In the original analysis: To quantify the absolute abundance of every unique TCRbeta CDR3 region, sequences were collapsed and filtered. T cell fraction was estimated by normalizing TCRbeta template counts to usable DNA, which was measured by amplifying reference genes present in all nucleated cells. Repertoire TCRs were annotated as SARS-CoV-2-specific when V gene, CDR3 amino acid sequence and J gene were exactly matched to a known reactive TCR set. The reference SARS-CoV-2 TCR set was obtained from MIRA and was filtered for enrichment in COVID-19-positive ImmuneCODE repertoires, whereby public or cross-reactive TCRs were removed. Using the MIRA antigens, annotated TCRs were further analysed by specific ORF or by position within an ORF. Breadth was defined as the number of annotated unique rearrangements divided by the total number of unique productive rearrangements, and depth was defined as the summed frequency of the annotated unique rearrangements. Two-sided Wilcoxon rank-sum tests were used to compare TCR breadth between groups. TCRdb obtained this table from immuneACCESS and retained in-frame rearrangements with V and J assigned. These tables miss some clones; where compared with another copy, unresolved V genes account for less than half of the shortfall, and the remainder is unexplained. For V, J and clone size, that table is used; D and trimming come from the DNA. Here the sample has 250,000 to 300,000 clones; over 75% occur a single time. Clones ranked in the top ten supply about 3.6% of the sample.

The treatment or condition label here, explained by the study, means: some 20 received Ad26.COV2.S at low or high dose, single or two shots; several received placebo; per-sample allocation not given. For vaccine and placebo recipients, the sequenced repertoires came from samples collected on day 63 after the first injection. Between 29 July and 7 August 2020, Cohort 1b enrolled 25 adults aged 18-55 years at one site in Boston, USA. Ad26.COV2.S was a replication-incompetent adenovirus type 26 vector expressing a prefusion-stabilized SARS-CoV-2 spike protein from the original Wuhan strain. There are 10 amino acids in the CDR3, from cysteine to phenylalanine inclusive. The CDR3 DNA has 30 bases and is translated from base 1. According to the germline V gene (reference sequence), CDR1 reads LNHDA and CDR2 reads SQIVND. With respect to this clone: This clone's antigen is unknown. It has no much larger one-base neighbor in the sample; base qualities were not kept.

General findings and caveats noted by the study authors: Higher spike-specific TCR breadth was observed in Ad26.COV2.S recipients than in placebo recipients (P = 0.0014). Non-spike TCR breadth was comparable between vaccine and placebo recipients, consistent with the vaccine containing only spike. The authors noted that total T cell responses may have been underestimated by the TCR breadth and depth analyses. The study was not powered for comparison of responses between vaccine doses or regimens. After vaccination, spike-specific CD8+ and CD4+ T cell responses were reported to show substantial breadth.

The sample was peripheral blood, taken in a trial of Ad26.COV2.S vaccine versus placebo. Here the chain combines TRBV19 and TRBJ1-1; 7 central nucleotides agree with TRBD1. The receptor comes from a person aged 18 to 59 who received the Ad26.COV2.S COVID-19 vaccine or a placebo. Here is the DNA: TGTGGGACAGGCTACACTGAAGCTTTCTTT. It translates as CGTGYTEAFF.